This TCR beta chain was retrieved from a study of blood T cell repertoires in COVID-19. Overall study: The study drew acute and convalescent COVID-19 samples from the United States, Italy and Spain. T cells, B-cell-depleted T cells, or PBMCs provided the cDNA or gDNA that served as material.

The V and J ends lost 4 bases and 10 bases, in that order; junction bases with no gene match: 12. This CDR3 is built from 15 residues. The germline CDR1 and CDR2 sequences are SNHLY and FYNNEI. Original processing methods: Using reference gene primer amplification, nucleated cell counts were estimated. Sequencing used immunoSEQ multiplex PCR; TCRdb keeps in-frame clones, though not all of them. Clonal size and the V and J genes are those of that table, whereas D and trimming came from the DNA. The table records approximately 90,000 clones, 86% of them present only once. The clonotype was recovered from an elderly man with active or convalescent COVID-19. The sample was peripheral blood. The V and J genes are TRBV2 and TRBJ2-5; 10 bases line up with TRBD1. In nucleotides, the CDR3 is TGTGCCAGCAGTGTGGCGAGGGACAGGGGTAGTGACCAGTACTTC. This translates into CASSVARDRGSDQYF.